The clone carrying this T cell receptor (beta chain) was recorded a few times. Antigen specificity is unknown. This entry is derived from a study of shared clonotypes between healthy human individuals. In the study overall: Every donor yielded three CD4 naive, three CD4 memory, two CD8 naive and one CD8 memory plate. Study results and caveats: It was only blood that was sampled, and tissue repertoires likely differ. Clonotypes not shared had lower generation probabilities than those common to all four donors.

Only in-frame clones appear in the TCRdb table, and some are missing; sequencing was by immunoSEQ multiplex PCR. The sample includes about 1.1 million clones, 78% of them seen just once. The V and J ends lost 6 bases and 5 bases, in that order; junction bases with no gene match: 4. The CDR3 is made up of 13 amino acids. Germline CDR1 SEHNR, CDR2 FQNEAQ (reference sequence). The chain links TRBV7-9 to TRBJ1-5; 7 positions agree with TRBD1. This clonotype was sampled from a man between 18 and 29 years old in good health. Some clones in this sample may be carry-over from other donors' samples. Input material: memory CD4+ T cells from PBMCs. The subset is: CD45RA-negative fraction. The CDR3 coding sequence is TGTGCCAGCAGTCCCAGGGGGGATCAGCCCCAGCATTTT. This encodes CASSPRGDQPQHF.